This TCR beta chain was sequenced in a study of blood T cell repertoires in COVID-19. Across the whole study: The United States, Italy and Spain were the sources of the acute and convalescent COVID-19 samples.

All enrollees were roughly 18 to 90 years old and from 25 or so US areas. Clinical history reported by participants formed the basis on which cohorts were assigned. V lost 0 bases, J lost 9 bases, and 23 bases lay in between. The CDR3 loop spans 18 amino acids. The germline V gene encodes CDR1 LGHDT and CDR2 YNNKEL (reference sequence). Measured with immunoSEQ multiplex PCR; TCRdb has only the in-frame clones, and not every one. The sample contains around 300,000 clones, around 90% of which appear only once. This clone occurred a few times. The sequence came from a woman younger than 35 with acute COVID-19. The rearrangement links TRBV3-1 (or the pseudogene TRBV3-2) to TRBJ2-2, with a possible D match to TRBD2 (6 bases). Sequenced material: PBMCs or T cells enriched from blood (not recorded which). In DNA form, the CDR3 reads TGTGCCAGCAGCCAAGATCTAATTGAACTAGCACGTTCCAGGGAGCTGTTTTTT. As protein: CASSQDLIELARSRELFF.